This T cell receptor (beta chain) was profiled in a study of immunodeficiency (dated by TCRdb to about 2019). With respect to the entire study: To search for oligoclonality and VDJ recombination defects, the researchers carried out a repertoire analysis. Broader findings and caveats from the paper: Entropy comparisons showed n=3 (open circles) for patients versus healthy controls; a thymic development effect was only suggested as possible. Severe oligoclonality, as judged by top-100 and total clonotype frequencies, was observed in patient CD8+ T cells but not in patient CD4+ T cells. CD4+ T cell V-J pairing and productive entropy appeared similar between patients and controls.

With regard to this clone: What this receptor recognizes is not known. Per-base qualities were not stored, and no clone one base away is much larger.

Based on the germline V gene, the CDR1 and CDR2 sequences are SGHTA and FQGNSA. The CDR3 goes from the cysteine to the phenylalanine over 14 residues. CDR3 DNA only is kept here, 42 bases in frame from base 1. V is clipped by 5 bases and J by 4 bases, and the sequence between their germline boundaries is 11 bases long. Genomic DNA was isolated using the QIAamp DNA Blood Mini Kit and then sent out for immunoSEQ repertoire analysis. CDR3 regions were amplified by multiplex PCR from a standard quantity of genomic DNA template. An Illumina platform was used to sequence the PCR products. Processing in the source paper ran as follows. Alignment of sequences to a reference was performed, and V, D and J gene definitions were taken from IMGT. A nearest-neighbor clustering algorithm merged closely related sequences to remove PCR and sequencing errors. V, D and J usage in productive unique and total sequences was analyzed using ImmunoSEQ Analyzer tools and R version 3.6.1. Not all clones reach the TCRdb copy of this immuneACCESS table, which keeps in-frame sequences only. Checked studies attribute under half of the gap to unresolved V genes and leave the rest unexplained. That table supplies the V and J calls and clone size; D and trimming were determined from the DNA. The table for this sample lists 3,000 to 4,000 clones; about 93% of them were counted only once. Together, the top ten hold approximately 4.5% of the sample.

Before TCR sequencing, CD3+CD4+ T cells were sorted out of fresh PBMCs. The specimen was CD4+ T cells from blood. This receptor was taken from a human donor in good health. Recombination connected TRBV7-2 to TRBJ2-2; too little of a D gene remains to name it. The nucleotide sequence is TGTGCCAGCAGCCCAGGCAGGTCCACCGGGGAGCTGTTTTTT. It translates as CASSPGRSTGELFF. The CDR3 plus the reference TRBV7-2 and TRBJ2-2 genes for the other parts give the full variable domain: GAGVSQSPSNKVTEKGKDVELRCDPISGHTALYWYRQSLGQGLEFLIYFQGNSAPDKSGLPSDRFSAERTGGSVSTLTIQRTQQEDSAVYLCASSPGRSTGELFFGEGSRLTVL.